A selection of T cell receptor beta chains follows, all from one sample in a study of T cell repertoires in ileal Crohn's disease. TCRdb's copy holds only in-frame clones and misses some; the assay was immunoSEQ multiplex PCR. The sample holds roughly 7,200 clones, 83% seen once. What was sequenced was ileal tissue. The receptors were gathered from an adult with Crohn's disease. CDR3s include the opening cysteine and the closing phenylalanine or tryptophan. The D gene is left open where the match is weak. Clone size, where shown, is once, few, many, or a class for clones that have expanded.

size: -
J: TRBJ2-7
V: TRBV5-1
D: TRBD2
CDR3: CASSVAGGPYEQYF
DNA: TGCGCCAGCAGCGTTGCGGGAGGACCTTACGAGCAGTACTTC

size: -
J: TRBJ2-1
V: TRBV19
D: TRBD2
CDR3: CASRGTSSYNEQFF
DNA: TGTGCCAGTAGAGGGACTAGCAGTTACAATGAGCAGTTCTTC

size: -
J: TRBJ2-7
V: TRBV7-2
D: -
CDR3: CASSLAGNTYEQYF
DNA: TGTGCCAGCAGCTTAGCGGGCAACACCTACGAGCAGTACTTC

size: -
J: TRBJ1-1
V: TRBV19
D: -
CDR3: CASSIQGKMAAFF
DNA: TGTGCCAGTAGTATACAGGGAAAAATGGCAGCTTTCTTT

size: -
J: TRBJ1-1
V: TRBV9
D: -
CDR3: CASSVQVNTEAFF
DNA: TGTGCCAGCAGCGTACAGGTGAACACTGAAGCTTTCTTT

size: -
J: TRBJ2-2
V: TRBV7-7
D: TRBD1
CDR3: CASSLGTGRNGELFF
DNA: TGTGCTAGCAGCTTAGGGACAGGGAGGAACGGGGAGCTGTTTTTT

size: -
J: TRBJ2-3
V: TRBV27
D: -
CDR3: CASSPPLALGDTQYF
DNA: TGTGCCAGCAGTCCCCCACTAGCTTTGGGAGATACGCAGTATTTT

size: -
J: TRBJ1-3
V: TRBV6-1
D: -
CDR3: CASSDHLESGNTIYF
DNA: TGTGCCAGCAGTGACCACCTGGAGTCTGGAAACACCATATATTTT

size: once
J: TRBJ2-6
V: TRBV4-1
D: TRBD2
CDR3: CASGTKGLAGGGQTNVLTF
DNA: TGCGCCAGCGGGACTAAGGGACTAGCGGGAGGTGGACAAACCAACGTCCTGACTTTC

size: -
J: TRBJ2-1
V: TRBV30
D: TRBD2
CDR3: CAWRSLAGVINEQFF
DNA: TGTGCCTGGAGAAGCCTAGCGGGAGTAATTAATGAGCAGTTCTTC

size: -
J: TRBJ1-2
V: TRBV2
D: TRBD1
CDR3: CASSEAWGQPRGYGYTF
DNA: TGTGCCAGCAGTGAAGCTTGGGGACAGCCCCGGGGGTATGGCTACACCTTC

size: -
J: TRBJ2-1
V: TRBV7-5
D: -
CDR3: CVRSHLGAGRGDEQFF
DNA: TGTGTCAGAAGCCACCTCGGGGCAGGGAGGGGCGATGAGCAGTTCTTC

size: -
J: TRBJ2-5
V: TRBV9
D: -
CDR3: CASSPPGWETQYF
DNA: TGTGCCAGCAGCCCGCCGGGTTGGGAGACCCAGTACTTC

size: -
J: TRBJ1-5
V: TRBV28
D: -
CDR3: CASSSSVQAQHF
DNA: TGTGCCAGCAGTTCATCAGTTCAAGCCCAGCATTTT

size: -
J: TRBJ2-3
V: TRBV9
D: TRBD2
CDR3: CASSPTGTSVPDTQYF
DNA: TGTGCCAGCAGCCCCACCGGGACTAGCGTTCCAGATACGCAGTATTTT

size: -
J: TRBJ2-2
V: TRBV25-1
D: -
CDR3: CASRGTSNTGELFF
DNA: TGTGCCAGCAGGGGGACTTCGAACACCGGGGAGCTGTTTTTT

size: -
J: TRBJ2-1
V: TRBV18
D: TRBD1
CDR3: CASSPTRDRGRVIYNEQFF
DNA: TGTGCCAGCTCGCCCACCAGGGACAGGGGGCGGGTGATCTACAATGAGCAGTTCTTC

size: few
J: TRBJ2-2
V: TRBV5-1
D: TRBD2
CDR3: CASRTAGDTGELFF
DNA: TGCGCCAGCAGAACGGCGGGAGATACCGGGGAGCTGTTTTTT

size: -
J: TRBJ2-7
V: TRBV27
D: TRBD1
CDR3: CASSLRRVGQIYEQYF
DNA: TGTGCCAGCAGTCTCCGGCGAGTGGGACAGATCTACGAGCAGTACTTC

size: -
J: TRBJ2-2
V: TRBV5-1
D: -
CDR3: CASSLGLALNTGELFF
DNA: TGCGCCAGCAGCTTGGGGCTAGCCCTGAACACCGGGGAGCTGTTTTTT

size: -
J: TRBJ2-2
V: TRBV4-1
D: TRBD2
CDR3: CASRLSTSGSGTGELFF
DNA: TGCGCCAGCAGGCTTTCGACTAGCGGGAGTGGTACCGGGGAGCTGTTTTTT

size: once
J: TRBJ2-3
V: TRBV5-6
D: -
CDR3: CASSQGMTDTQYF
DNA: TGTGCCAGCAGTCAGGGGATGACAGATACGCAGTATTTT

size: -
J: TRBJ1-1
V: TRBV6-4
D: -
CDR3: CASSATEENTEAFF
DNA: TGTGCCAGCAGTGCCACAGAAGAGAACACTGAAGCTTTCTTT

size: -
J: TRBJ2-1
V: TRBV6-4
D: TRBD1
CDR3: CASSRDRGAYNEQFF
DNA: TGTGCCAGCTCCCGGGACAGGGGCGCCTACAATGAGCAGTTCTTC

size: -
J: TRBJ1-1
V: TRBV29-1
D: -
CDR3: CSVDRDRTEAFF
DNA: TGCAGCGTTGACAGGGATCGCACTGAAGCTTTCTTT

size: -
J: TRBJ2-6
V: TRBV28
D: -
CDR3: CASSVGQISGANVLTF
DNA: TGTGCCAGCAGTGTGGGACAAATATCTGGGGCCAACGTCCTGACTTTC

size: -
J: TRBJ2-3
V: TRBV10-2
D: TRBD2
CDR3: CASSGAGVNTQYF
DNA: TGCGCCAGCAGTGGAGCGGGAGTTAATACGCAGTATTTT

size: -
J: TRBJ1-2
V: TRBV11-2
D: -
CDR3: CASSMSGIGYTF
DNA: TGTGCCAGCAGCATGAGCGGTATTGGCTACACCTTC

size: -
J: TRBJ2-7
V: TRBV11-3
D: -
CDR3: CASSLYAGDYEQYF
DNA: TGTGCCAGCAGCTTATATGCAGGGGACTACGAGCAGTACTTC

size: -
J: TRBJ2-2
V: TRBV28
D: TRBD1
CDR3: CASRQTGGTGELFF
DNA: TGTGCCAGCAGACAGACAGGGGGAACCGGGGAGCTGTTTTTT

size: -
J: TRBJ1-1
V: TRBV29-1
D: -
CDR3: CSVQGINMNTEAFF
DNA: TGCAGCGTTCAAGGAATCAACATGAACACTGAAGCTTTCTTT

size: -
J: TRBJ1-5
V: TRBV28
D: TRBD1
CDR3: CASSSTGVRQPQHF
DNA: TGTGCCAGCAGTTCCACAGGGGTGAGGCAGCCCCAGCATTTT

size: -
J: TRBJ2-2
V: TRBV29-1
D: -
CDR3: CSVETAGTNTGELFF
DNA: TGCAGCGTTGAAACGGCAGGGACGAACACCGGGGAGCTGTTTTTT

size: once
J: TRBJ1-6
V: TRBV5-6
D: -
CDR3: CASSLRGSHNSPLHF
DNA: TGTGCCAGCAGCTTGAGAGGGTCCCATAATTCACCCCTCCACTTT

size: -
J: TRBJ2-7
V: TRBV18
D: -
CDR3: CASSRTFSGSSYEQYF
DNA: TGTGCCAGCTCACGGACGTTTTCCGGGAGCTCCTACGAGCAGTACTTC

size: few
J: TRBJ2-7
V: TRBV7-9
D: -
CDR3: CASSLQDKQYF
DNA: TGTGCCAGCAGCTTACAGGATAAGCAGTACTTC

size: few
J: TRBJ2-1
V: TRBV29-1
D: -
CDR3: CSVASADYTPPYNEQFF
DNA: TGCAGCGTTGCCAGCGCTGACTATACGCCTCCATACAATGAGCAGTTCTTC

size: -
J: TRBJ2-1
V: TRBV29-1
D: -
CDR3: CSVGAPNNEQFF
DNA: TGCAGCGTTGGAGCTCCCAACAATGAGCAGTTCTTC

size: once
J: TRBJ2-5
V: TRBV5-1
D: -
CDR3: CASSWSQETQYF
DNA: TGCGCCAGCAGCTGGAGTCAAGAGACCCAGTACTTC

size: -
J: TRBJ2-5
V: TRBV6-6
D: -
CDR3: CASSRMEQETQYF
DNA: TGTGCCAGCAGTAGGATGGAGCAAGAGACCCAGTACTTC

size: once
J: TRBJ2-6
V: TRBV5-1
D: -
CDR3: CASSLGGGLYSSGANVLTF
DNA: TGCGCCAGCAGCTTGGGGGGCGGATTATATTCCTCTGGGGCCAACGTCCTGACTTTC

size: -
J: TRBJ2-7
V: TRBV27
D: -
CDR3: CASSVTGTLNEQYF
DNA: TGTGCCAGCAGTGTAACCGGGACATTAAACGAGCAGTACTTC

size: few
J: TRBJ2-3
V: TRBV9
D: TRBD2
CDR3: CASSERGQIAGGQRRDTQYF
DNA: TGTGCCAGCAGCGAGAGGGGGCAGATAGCGGGAGGGCAAAGGCGGGATACGCAGTATTTT

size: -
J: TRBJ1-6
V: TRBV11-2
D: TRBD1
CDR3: CASSLDGTDNSPLHF
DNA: TGTGCCAGCAGCTTAGACGGGACAGATAATTCACCCCTCCACTTT

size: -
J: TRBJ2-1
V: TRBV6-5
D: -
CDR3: CASSISTSSNEQFF
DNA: TGTGCCAGCAGCATTAGTACTAGCTCTAATGAGCAGTTCTTC

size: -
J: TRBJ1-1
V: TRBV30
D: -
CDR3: CAGRGLMNTEAFF
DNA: TGTGCCGGCAGGGGTCTAATGAACACTGAAGCTTTCTTT

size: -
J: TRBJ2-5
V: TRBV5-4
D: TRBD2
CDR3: CAIAGGPRQETQYF
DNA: TGTGCCATCGCGGGAGGGCCACGGCAAGAGACCCAGTACTTC